The rows below give T cell receptor beta chains drawn from one sample of a study of spatial heterogeneity in lung cancer. TCRdb analysed the 5' RACE reads with MiXCR anew, one entry per CDR3 protein. The sample shows roughly 120,000 distinct CDR3 sequences, over 9% of them seen only once. Here the sequenced sample was PBMCs, taken at follow-up. These receptors were taken from a male donor with early-stage non-small cell lung cancer. CDR3s include the opening cysteine and the closing phenylalanine or tryptophan. The order of the fields is J gene, V gene, clone size, CDR3 protein. The size entry is marked missing in some rows and otherwise reads once, few, many or a size class.

>TRBJ1-3|TRBV11-2|few
CASSPTWTGSSSGNTIYF
>TRBJ1-1|TRBV7-8|few
CASSLQENTEAFF
>TRBJ2-3|TRBV7-2|few
CASSPPRPTDTQYF
>TRBJ1-2|TRBV20-1|few
CSAPPGRMSYGYTF
>TRBJ1-5|TRBV19|few
CASNPGVANQPQHF
>TRBJ1-6|TRBV20-1|-
CSAGGNNSPLHF
>TRBJ2-7|TRBV6-1|-
CASSLDLYEQYF
>TRBJ1-1|TRBV29-1|few
CSVDPGSISNTEAFF
>TRBJ2-1|TRBV7-6|few
CASSLSGGGEQFF
>TRBJ1-2|TRBV11-2|many
CASSPEPGAGYGYTF
>TRBJ1-1|TRBV18|-
CASSPPRGQGANTEAFF
>TRBJ1-1|TRBV5-4|few
CASSQPSGGENTEAFF
>TRBJ2-5|TRBV6-5|many
CASSYSASGGRETQYF
>TRBJ2-7|TRBV6-1|many
CASRQGRDRAYEQYF
>TRBJ1-2|TRBV29-1|many
CSVDATGGYGYTF
>TRBJ2-7|TRBV29-1|many
CSVGGTSEQYF
>TRBJ1-3|TRBV20-1|-
CSTRQGYGNTIYF
>TRBJ2-3|TRBV6-1|once
CASSESVPSTDTQYF
>TRBJ2-5|TRBV6-2/TRBV6-3|many
CASKAGDETQYF
>TRBJ2-1|TRBV9|-
CASSTRQGEQFF
>TRBJ1-5|TRBV7-6|-
CASSLEDSLPQHF
>TRBJ1-1|TRBV20-1|many
CSAVEITEAFF
>TRBJ2-2|TRBV6-6|once
CASGAGAGGELFF
>TRBJ2-1|TRBV5-5|few
CASSLAPGQGSAEQFF